This record looks at one T cell receptor (beta chain) sequence and its context. The repertoire was sequenced with immunoSEQ multiplex PCR; TCRdb's copy has only in-frame clones and lacks some. The table has 130,000 to 150,000 clones, 70% to 85% seen once. The germline V gene has CDR1 SEHNR and CDR2 FQNEAQ (reference sequence). Trimming removed 0 bases at V and 10 bases at J, with 15 bases between. The CDR3 sequence is 14 residues long. The data were taken from a study of blood T cell repertoires in COVID-19. At the level of the study: Both acute and convalescent COVID-19 samples were obtained from the United States, Italy and Spain.

Material for sequencing was peripheral blood. The chain uses TRBV7-9 and TRBJ1-1; D gene ambiguous. The sequence derives from a woman older than 75 in a cohort sampled during active or convalescent COVID-19. The CDR3 spells CASSLASLRRGAFF. The CDR3 nucleotides are TGTGCCAGCAGCTTAGCCTCCCTTCGTCGGGGAGCTTTCTTT.